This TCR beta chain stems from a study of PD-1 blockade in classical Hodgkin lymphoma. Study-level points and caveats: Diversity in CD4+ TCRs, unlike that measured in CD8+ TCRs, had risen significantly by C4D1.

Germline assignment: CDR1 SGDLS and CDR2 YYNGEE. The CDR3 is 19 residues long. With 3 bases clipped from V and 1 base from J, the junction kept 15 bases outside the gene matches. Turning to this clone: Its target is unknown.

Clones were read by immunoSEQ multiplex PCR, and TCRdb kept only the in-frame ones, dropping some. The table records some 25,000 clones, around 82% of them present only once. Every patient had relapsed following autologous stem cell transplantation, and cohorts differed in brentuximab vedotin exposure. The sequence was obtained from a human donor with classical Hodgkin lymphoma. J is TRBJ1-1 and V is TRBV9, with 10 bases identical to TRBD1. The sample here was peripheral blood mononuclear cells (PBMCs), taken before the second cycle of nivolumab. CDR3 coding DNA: TGTGCCAGCAGCGCACAGCCAGGGGACAGGGGCATAGGGAACACTGAAGCTTTCTTT. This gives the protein CASSAQPGDRGIGNTEAFF.